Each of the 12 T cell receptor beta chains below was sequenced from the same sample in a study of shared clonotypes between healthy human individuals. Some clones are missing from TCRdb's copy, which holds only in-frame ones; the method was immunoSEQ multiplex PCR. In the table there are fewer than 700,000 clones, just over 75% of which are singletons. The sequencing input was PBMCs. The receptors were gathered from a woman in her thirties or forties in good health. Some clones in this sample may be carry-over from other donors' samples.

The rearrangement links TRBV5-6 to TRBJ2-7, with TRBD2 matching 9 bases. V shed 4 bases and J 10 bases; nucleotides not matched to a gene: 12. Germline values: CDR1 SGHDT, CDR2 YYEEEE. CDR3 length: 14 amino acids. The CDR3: CASSLNLAGLGQYF. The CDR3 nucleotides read TGTGCCAGCAGCCTGAACCTAGCGGGACTTGGACAGTACTTC.

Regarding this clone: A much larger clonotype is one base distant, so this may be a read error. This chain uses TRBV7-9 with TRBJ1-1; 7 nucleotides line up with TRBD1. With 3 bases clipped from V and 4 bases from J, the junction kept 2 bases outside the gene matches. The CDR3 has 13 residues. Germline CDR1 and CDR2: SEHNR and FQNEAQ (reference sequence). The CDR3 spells CASSLYRGTEAFF. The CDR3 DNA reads TGTGCCAGCAGCTTGTACAGGGGCACTGAAGCTTTCTTT.

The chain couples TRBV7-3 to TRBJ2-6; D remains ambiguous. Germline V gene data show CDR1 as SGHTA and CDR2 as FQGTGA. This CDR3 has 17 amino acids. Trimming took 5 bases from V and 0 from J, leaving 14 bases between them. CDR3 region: CASSPLRLISGANVLTF. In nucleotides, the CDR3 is TGTGCCAGCAGCCCCCTTCGACTGATCTCTGGGGCCAACGTCCTGACTTTC.

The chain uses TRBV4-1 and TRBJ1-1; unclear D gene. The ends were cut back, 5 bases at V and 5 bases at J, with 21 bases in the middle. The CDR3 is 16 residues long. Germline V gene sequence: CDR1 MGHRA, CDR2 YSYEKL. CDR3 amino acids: CASSLVSGRLRTEAFF. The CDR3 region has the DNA TGCGCCAGCAGCTTAGTCTCGGGCAGGCTAAGGACTGAAGCTTTCTTT.

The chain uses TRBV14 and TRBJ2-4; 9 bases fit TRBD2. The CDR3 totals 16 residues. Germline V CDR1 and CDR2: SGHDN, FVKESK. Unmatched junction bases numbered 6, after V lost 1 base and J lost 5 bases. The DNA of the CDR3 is TGTGCCAGCAGCCAAGTGGCGGGAGGGCCCCAAAACATTCAGTACTTC. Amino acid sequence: CASSQVAGGPQNIQYF. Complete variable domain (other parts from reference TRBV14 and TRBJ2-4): EAGVTQFPSHSVIEKGQTVTLRCDPISGHDNLYWYRRVMGKEIKFLLHFVKESKQDESGMPNNRFLAERTGGTYSTLKVQPAELEDSGVYFCASSQVAGGPQNIQYFGAGTRLSVL.

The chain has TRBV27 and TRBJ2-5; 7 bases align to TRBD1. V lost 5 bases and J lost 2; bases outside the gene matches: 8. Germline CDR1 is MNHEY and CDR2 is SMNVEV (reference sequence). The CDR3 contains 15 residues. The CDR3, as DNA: TGTGCCAGCAGTGGATGGACAGGAGGTCAAGAGACCCAGTACTTC. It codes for CASSGWTGGQETQYF.

DNA for the CDR3: TGTGCCAGCAGTCCGGGGCGACTAGCGGGAGACACCGGGGAGCTGTTTTTT. Its translation: CASSPGRLAGDTGELFF. This sequence joins TRBV27 and TRBJ2-2; 12 bases map to TRBD2. This CDR3 has 17 amino acids. After removal of 5 bases from V and 3 bases from J, the junction contained 7 bases not matched to a gene. Germline V lookup: CDR1 MNHEY, CDR2 SMNVEV (reference sequence).

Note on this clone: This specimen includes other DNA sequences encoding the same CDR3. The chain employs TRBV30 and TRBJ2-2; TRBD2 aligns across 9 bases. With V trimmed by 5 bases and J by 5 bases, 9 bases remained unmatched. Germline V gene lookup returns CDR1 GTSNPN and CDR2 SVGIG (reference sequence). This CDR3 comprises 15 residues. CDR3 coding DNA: TGTGCCTGGGAGGGGGGTCTAGCGGGAACCGGGGAGCTGTTTTTT. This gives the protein CAWEGGLAGTGELFF.

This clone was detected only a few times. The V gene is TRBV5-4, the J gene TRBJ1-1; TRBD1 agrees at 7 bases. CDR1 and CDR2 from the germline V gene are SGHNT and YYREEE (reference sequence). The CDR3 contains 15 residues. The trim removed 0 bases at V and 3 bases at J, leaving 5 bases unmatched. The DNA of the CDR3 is TGTGCCAGCAGCTTGGGTTCGGGACAGTACACTGAAGCTTTCTTT. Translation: CASSLGSGQYTEAFF.

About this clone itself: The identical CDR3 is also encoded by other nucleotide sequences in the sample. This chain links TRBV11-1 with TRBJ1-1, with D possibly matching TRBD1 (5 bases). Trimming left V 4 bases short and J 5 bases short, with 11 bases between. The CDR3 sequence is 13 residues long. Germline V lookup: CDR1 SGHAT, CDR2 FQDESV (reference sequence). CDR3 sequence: CASSSSGGTEAFF. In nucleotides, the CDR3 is TGTGCCAGCAGCTCCAGTGGGGGGACTGAAGCTTTCTTT.

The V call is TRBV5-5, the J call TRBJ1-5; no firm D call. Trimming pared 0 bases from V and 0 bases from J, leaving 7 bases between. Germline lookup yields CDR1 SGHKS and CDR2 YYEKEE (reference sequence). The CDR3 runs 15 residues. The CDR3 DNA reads TGTGCCAGCAGCTTGGGACAACATAGCAATCAGCCCCAGCATTTT. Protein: CASSLGQHSNQPQHF.

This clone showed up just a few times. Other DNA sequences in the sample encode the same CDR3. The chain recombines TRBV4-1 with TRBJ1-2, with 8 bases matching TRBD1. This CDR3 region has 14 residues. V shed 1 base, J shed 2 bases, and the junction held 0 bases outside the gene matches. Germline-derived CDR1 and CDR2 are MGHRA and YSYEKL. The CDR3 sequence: CASSQGTGNYGYTF. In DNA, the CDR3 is TGCGCCAGCAGCCAAGGGACAGGGAACTATGGCTACACCTTC.